The 25 T cell receptor beta chains in this list originate from one sample, sequenced in a study of shared clonotypes between healthy human individuals. The protocol was immunoSEQ multiplex PCR, while the TCRdb copy is restricted to in-frame clones and leaves out a portion. Here the sample spans about 1.5 million clones, 95% to 99% being singletons. Specimen: naive CD4+ T cells sorted from blood. Subset noted: CD45RA+ positively selected. The origin of the receptors is a man in his thirties or forties in good health.

This chain connects TRBV10-1 to TRBJ1-5, with a possible D match to TRBD1 (5 bases). Germline CDR1 WNHNN, CDR2 SYGVQD (reference sequence). Trimming took off 11 bases at V and 4 bases at J, with 18 bases between the two ends. The CDR3 is 14 residues long. DNA of the CDR3: TGCGCCCCACGACAGACCATGGGGAATCAGCCCCAGCATTTT. Protein: CAPRQTMGNQPQHF.

This CDR3 reads CASSSTSGRVGEQFF. The CDR3 DNA sequence: TGTGCCAGCAGCTCGACTAGCGGGAGGGTCGGTGAGCAGTTCTTC. This chain connects TRBV7-3 to TRBJ2-1; the match to TRBD2 covers 14 bases. V lost 4 bases and J lost 9; bases outside the gene matches: 5. The CDR3 has 15 amino acids. The germline CDR1 and CDR2 sequences are SGHTA and FQGTGA.

The rearrangement joins TRBV14 to TRBJ2-1; D may be TRBD2 (6 bases). Germline V gene data show CDR1 as SGHDN and CDR2 as FVKESK. Trimming removed 0 bases from V and 8 bases from J, with 14 bases in between. The CDR3 is 15 residues long. CDR3 sequence reads: CASSQELALIDEQFF. As DNA, the CDR3 is TGTGCCAGCAGCCAAGAACTAGCTCTAATAGATGAGCAGTTCTTC.

The J gene is TRBJ2-3, the V gene TRBV5-1; D might be TRBD1 (6 bases). This CDR3 contains 17 residues. Germline assignment: CDR1 SGHRS and CDR2 YFSETQ. V dropped 4 bases and J dropped 0 bases, with 18 bases sitting between them. CDR3 DNA: TGCGCCAGCAGCAGTGACAGGAGAGATTCTAGCACAGATACGCAGTATTTT. Amino acid sequence: CASSSDRRDSSTDTQYF.

The chain couples TRBV6-1 to TRBJ1-2; D gene ambiguous. Trimming removed 7 bases from V and 0 bases from J, with 6 bases in between. The CDR3 sequence is 12 residues long. Germline CDR1 is MNHNS and CDR2 is SASEGT. CDR3 coding DNA: TGTGCCAGCACCCTAGCTAACTATGGCTACACCTTC. It codes for CASTLANYGYTF.

The rearrangement uses TRBV30 and TRBJ2-2, with 7 bases identical to TRBD2. Unmatched junction bases numbered 5, after V lost 0 bases and J lost 4 bases. Germline lookup yields CDR1 GTSNPN and CDR2 SVGIG (reference sequence). The CDR3 loop spans 15 amino acids. As DNA, the CDR3 is TGTGCCTGGAGTGTGAGCCTAGCGGTCACCGGGGAGCTGTTTTTT. Translation: CAWSVSLAVTGELFF.

The chain links TRBV18 to TRBJ2-5; 8 bases line up with TRBD1. This CDR3 spans 11 amino acids. Germline lookup yields CDR1 KGHSH and CDR2 LQKENI. The trim removed 3 bases at V and 13 bases at J, leaving 4 bases unmatched. The CDR3 DNA is TGTGCCAGCTCACCGGGACAGGCGGCGTACTTC. As protein: CASSPGQAAYF.

This clone was seen only once. The chain has TRBV29-1 and TRBJ2-1, with D possibly TRBD2 on 5 matching bases. Between the trimmed V and J ends, which lost 2 bases and 10 bases, there was a span of 12 bases. CDR1 is SQVTM and CDR2 is ANQGSEA in the germline V gene. The CDR3 is made up of 12 amino acids. The CDR3 nucleotides are TGCAGCGTTGAATGGCTGAAGCGGGAGCAGTTCTTC. This encodes CSVEWLKREQFF.

Only one count was recorded for this clone. This chain uses TRBV7-3 with TRBJ2-1; maybe TRBD2 (6 bases). V shed 5 bases and J shed 9 bases, with 14 bases lying between them. The CDR3 sequence is 13 residues long. Germline V gives CDR1 SGHTA, CDR2 FQGTGA. The CDR3 nucleotides read TGTGCCAGCAGCCCGTCGACTAGTCTTGAGCAGTTCTTC. It is translated as CASSPSTSLEQFF.

This clone appeared once. The chain is built from TRBV6-5 and TRBJ2-7, with 11 bases fitting TRBD1. The germline V gene encodes CDR1 MNHEY and CDR2 SVGAGI. V lost 6 bases to trimming and J lost 6 bases; unmatched junction nucleotides: 7. The CDR3 length is 14 residues. The CDR3 bases are TGTGCCAGCAGCCGGACAGGGGGCCGAGCCGAGCAGTACTTC. It yields the protein CASSRTGGRAEQYF.

The chain couples TRBV7-3 to TRBJ1-1, with D unclear. The V and J ends lost 4 bases and 5 bases respectively, with 8 bases between them. Germline-derived CDR1 and CDR2 are SGHTA and FQGTGA. This CDR3 contains 12 residues. The CDR3 here is CASSSGRTEAFF. The CDR3 bases are TGTGCCAGCAGCTCGGGCCGGACTGAAGCTTTCTTT.

This chain uses TRBV19 with TRBJ2-1; a weak D match, TRBD2 (6 bases). V was shortened by 2 bases and J by 2 bases, with 10 bases between the two germline ends. The CDR3 is 15 amino acids. Germline V gives CDR1 LNHDA, CDR2 SQIVND (reference sequence). This CDR3 is CASSISGSTYNEQFF. CDR3 DNA sequence: TGTGCCAGTAGTATATCCGGGAGCACCTACAATGAGCAGTTCTTC. Full variable domain (rest looked up from reference TRBV19 and TRBJ2-1): DGGITQSPKYLFRKEGQNVTLSCEQNLNHDAMYWYRQDPGQGLRLIYYSQIVNDFQKGDIAEGYSVSREKKESFPLTVTSAQKNPTAFYLCASSISGSTYNEQFFGPGTRLTVL.

The rearrangement joins TRBV30 to TRBJ2-7; D uncertain. The CDR3 length is 12 residues. V dropped 2 bases and J dropped 3 bases, with 8 bases sitting between them. Looked up from germline, CDR1 is GTSNPN and CDR2 is SVGIG (reference sequence). CDR3 DNA sequence: TGTGCCTGGAGTCCTATGGGCTACGAGCAGTACTTC. This translates into CAWSPMGYEQYF.

V usage is TRBV7-2 and J usage is TRBJ1-5; TRBD1 matches 7 bases. The germline CDR1 and CDR2 sequences are SGHTA and FQGNSA. J was trimmed by 0 bases and V by 5 bases; bases with no gene match: 7. This CDR3 contains 16 residues. CDR3: CASSARGFYSNQPQHF. The CDR3 DNA reads TGTGCCAGCAGCGCCAGGGGGTTTTATAGCAATCAGCCCCAGCATTTT.

The genes are TRBV29-1 and TRBJ2-1; 7 bases line up with TRBD1. J lost 8 bases, V lost 1 base, and 2 bases had no gene match. The CDR3 has 12 amino acids. The V gene's germline CDR1 is SQVTM and CDR2 ANQGSEA. DNA of the CDR3: TGCAGCGTTGAAGGAGGGGGCGATGAGCAGTTCTTC. Residues: CSVEGGGDEQFF.

The V call is TRBV4-1, the J call TRBJ2-6; 9 bases match TRBD1. Germline trimming cut 0 bases from V and 5 bases from J; bases unmatched to any gene: 5. Germline V gives CDR1 MGHRA, CDR2 YSYEKL. The CDR3 covers 17 residues. Here the CDR3 reads CASSQDPGTGRANVLTF. For the CDR3, the DNA is TGCGCCAGCAGCCAAGACCCGGGGACAGGGCGGGCCAACGTCCTGACTTTC.

The chain couples TRBV23-1 to TRBJ2-3; 13 bases map to TRBD2. TRBV23-1 is an ORF; its function is uncertain. Germline trimming cut 4 bases from V and 0 bases from J; bases unmatched to any gene: 13. The CDR3 extends over 20 amino acids. In DNA form, the CDR3 reads TGCGCCAGCAGTCCATGGACTAGCGGGAGCTTCCTCTCTAGCACAGATACGCAGTATTTT. Its translation: CASSPWTSGSFLSSTDTQYF.

This chain links TRBV5-1 with TRBJ2-2; 8 bases align to TRBD1. V lost 4 bases and J lost 3; bases outside the gene matches: 5. Germline V gene lookup returns CDR1 SGHRS and CDR2 YFSETQ. The CDR3 loop spans 15 amino acids. CDR3 in amino acids: CASSPGTGYTGELFF. CDR3 nucleotide sequence: TGCGCCAGCAGCCCCGGGACAGGCTACACCGGGGAGCTGTTTTTT.

V usage is TRBV5-1 and J usage is TRBJ1-1; D may be TRBD1 (5 bases). V gave up 1 base and J gave up 2 bases, with 15 bases separating them. This CDR3 is built from 16 residues. Germline CDR1 and CDR2: SGHRS and YFSETQ. CDR3 nucleotide sequence: TGCGCCAGCAGCTTGAGTCAGGGCCGGGTAAACACTGAAGCTTTCTTT. Translated: CASSLSQGRVNTEAFF.

Points on this clone: At one of its ends the junction is not consistent with the germline gene, which may arise from a read error. This chain connects TRBV7-7 to TRBJ1-4; D unresolved. The germline gives CDR1 SSHAT, CDR2 FNYEAQ (reference sequence). The CDR3 has 13 amino acids. For the CDR3, the DNA is TGTGCTAGCAGCCGAGCAACTAATGAAAAACTGTTTTTT. Encoded protein: CASSRATNEKLFF.

The chain is built from TRBV7-2 and TRBJ2-5; 10 positions match TRBD2. Germline V lookup: CDR1 SGHTA, CDR2 FQGNSA. Trimming took 1 base from V and 5 from J; bases not matched to a gene: 13. CDR3 length: 18 amino acids. Written as DNA, the CDR3 is TGTGCCAGCAGCTTAGAGGGTCTAGCGGGAGTTCATTCGGAGACCCAGTACTTC. As protein: CASSLEGLAGVHSETQYF.

CDR3 residues: CASSLKGTADYGYTF. CDR3 DNA: TGTGCCAGCAGCCTCAAAGGGACAGCTGACTATGGCTACACCTTC. The rearrangement links TRBV9 to TRBJ1-2, with TRBD1 identical over 7 bases. The J segment lost 3 bases and the V segment lost 4 bases, leaving 9 bases of the junction unmatched. Looked up from germline, CDR1 is SGDLS and CDR2 is YYNGEE. The CDR3 sequence is 15 residues long. Variable domain in full (rest from reference TRBV9 and TRBJ1-2): DSGVTQTPKHLITATGQRVTLRCSPRSGDLSVYWYQQSLDQGLQFLIQYYNGEERAKGNILERFSAQQFPDLHSELNLSSLELGDSALYFCASSLKGTADYGYTFGSGTRLTVV.

The V gene is TRBV10-3, the J gene TRBJ2-1; a possible D gene is TRBD2 (6 bases). The CDR3 has 15 amino acids. Germline V lookup: CDR1 ENHRY, CDR2 SYGVKD. V was shortened by 3 bases and J by 7 bases, with 16 bases between the two germline ends. This CDR3 reads CAISDRTGVNNEQFF. CDR3 DNA sequence: TGTGCCATCAGTGACAGGACGGGAGTGAATAATGAGCAGTTCTTC.

This clone was detected only once. The rearrangement uses TRBV11-2 and TRBJ2-2, with 7 nucleotides matching TRBD1. The CDR3 extends over 17 amino acids. Looked up from germline, CDR1 is SGHAT and CDR2 is FQNNGV. The J segment lost 0 bases and the V segment lost 4 bases, leaving 8 bases of the junction unmatched. The CDR3 bases are TGTGCCAGCAGCTCGTTCCGTGGGACAGCGAACACCGGGGAGCTGTTTTTT. It codes for CASSSFRGTANTGELFF.

This clone occurred once. This chain uses TRBV5-6 with TRBJ2-3; 12 positions agree with TRBD2. The CDR3 loop spans 16 amino acids. The germline gives CDR1 SGHDT, CDR2 YYEEEE. V dropped 3 bases and J dropped 2; count of bases not matched to a gene: 4. The CDR3 nucleotides are TGTGCCAGCAGCTCCGGACTAGCGGGAACCACAGATACGCAGTATTTT. As protein: CASSSGLAGTTDTQYF.